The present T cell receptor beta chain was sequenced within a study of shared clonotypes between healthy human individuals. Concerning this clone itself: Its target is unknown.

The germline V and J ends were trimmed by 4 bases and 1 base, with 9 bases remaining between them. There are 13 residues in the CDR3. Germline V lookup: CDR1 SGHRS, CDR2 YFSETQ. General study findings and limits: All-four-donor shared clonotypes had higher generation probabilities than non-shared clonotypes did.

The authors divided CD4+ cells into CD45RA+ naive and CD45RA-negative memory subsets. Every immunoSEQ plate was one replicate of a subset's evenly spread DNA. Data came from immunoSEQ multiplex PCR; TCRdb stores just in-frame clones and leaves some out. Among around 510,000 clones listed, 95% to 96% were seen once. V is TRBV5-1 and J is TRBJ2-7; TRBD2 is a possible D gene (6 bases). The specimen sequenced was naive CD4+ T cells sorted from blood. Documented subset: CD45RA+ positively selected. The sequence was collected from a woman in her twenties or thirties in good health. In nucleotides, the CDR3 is TGCGCCAGCAGCCCGGGGGAGTCCTACGAGCAGTACTTC. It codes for CASSPGESYEQYF.